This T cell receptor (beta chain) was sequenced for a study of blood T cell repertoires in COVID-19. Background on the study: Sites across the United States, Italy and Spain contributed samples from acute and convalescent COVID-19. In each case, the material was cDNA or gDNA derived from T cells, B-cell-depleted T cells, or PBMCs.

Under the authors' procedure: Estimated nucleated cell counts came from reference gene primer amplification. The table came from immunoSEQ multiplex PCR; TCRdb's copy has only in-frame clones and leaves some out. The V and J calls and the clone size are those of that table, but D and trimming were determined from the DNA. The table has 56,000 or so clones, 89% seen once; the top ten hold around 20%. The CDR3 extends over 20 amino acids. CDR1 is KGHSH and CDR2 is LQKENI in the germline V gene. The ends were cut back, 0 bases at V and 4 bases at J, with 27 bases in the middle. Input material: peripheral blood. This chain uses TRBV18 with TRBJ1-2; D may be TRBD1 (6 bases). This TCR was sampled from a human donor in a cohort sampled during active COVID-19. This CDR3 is CASSPPYSRGGRSGFYGYTF. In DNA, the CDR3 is TGTGCCAGCTCACCACCGTACAGTAGAGGGGGTAGAAGTGGATTCTATGGCTACACCTTC.